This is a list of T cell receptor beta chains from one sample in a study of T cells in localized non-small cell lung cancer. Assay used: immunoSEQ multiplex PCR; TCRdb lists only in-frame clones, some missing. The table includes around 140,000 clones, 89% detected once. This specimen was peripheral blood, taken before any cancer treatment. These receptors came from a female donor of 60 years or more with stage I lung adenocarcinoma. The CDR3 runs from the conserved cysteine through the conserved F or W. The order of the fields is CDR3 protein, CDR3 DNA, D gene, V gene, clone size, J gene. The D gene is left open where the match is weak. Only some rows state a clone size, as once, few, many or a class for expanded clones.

cdr3_aa: CASILTSGGTEAFF
cdr3_nt: TGCGCCAGCATCCTTACCTCCGGGGGGACTGAAGCTTTCTTT
d_call: -
v_call: TRBV4-1
clone_size: few
j_call: TRBJ1-1

cdr3_aa: CASSPGLATDTQYF
cdr3_nt: TGCGCCAGCAGCCCTGGACTAGCGACGGATACGCAGTATTTT
d_call: TRBD2
v_call: TRBV10-1
clone_size: -
j_call: TRBJ2-3

cdr3_aa: CASRLPTGAQPQHF
cdr3_nt: TGTGCCAGCAGGCTGCCTACCGGGGCGCAGCCCCAGCATTTT
d_call: -
v_call: TRBV28
clone_size: -
j_call: TRBJ1-5

cdr3_aa: CASSIGTGRYEQFF
cdr3_nt: TGCGCCAGCTCCATCGGGACTGGGCGGTATGAGCAGTTCTTC
d_call: -
v_call: TRBV5-1
clone_size: -
j_call: TRBJ2-1

cdr3_aa: CASTRTSGSYEQYF
cdr3_nt: TGTGCCAGCACCCGGACTAGCGGGAGTTACGAGCAGTACTTC
d_call: TRBD2
v_call: TRBV28
clone_size: -
j_call: TRBJ2-7

cdr3_aa: CASSPGTQHTIYF
cdr3_nt: TGTGCCAGCAGCCCCGGGACACAGCACACCATATATTTT
d_call: -
v_call: TRBV11-2
clone_size: -
j_call: TRBJ1-3

cdr3_aa: CASSPGATDTQYF
cdr3_nt: TGTGCCAGCAGCCCGGGGGCAACAGATACGCAGTATTTT
d_call: -
v_call: TRBV7-6
clone_size: once
j_call: TRBJ2-3

cdr3_aa: CASSLRQPKAFF
cdr3_nt: TGTGCCAGCAGTTTAAGACAACCGAAAGCTTTCTTT
d_call: -
v_call: TRBV28
clone_size: -
j_call: TRBJ1-1

cdr3_aa: CASSSQLGGETQYF
cdr3_nt: TGTGCCAGCAGCTCCCAGCTCGGGGGGGAGACCCAGTACTTC
d_call: TRBD2
v_call: TRBV13
clone_size: -
j_call: TRBJ2-5

cdr3_aa: CASSRGTSGGTYEQYF
cdr3_nt: TGTGCCAGCAGTAGGGGGACTAGCGGGGGGACCTACGAGCAGTACTTC
d_call: TRBD2
v_call: TRBV6-6
clone_size: -
j_call: TRBJ2-7

cdr3_aa: CAWSATASSYNEQFF
cdr3_nt: TGTGCCTGGAGTGCCACCGCTAGCTCCTACAATGAGCAGTTCTTC
d_call: -
v_call: TRBV30
clone_size: once
j_call: TRBJ2-1

cdr3_aa: CASSYDRGLNEAFF
cdr3_nt: TGTGCCAGTTCATATGACAGGGGCCTCAACGAAGCTTTCTTT
d_call: TRBD1
v_call: TRBV19
clone_size: once
j_call: TRBJ1-1

cdr3_aa: CASSPTAEDTQYF
cdr3_nt: TGTGCCAGCAGTCCAACAGCCGAGGATACGCAGTATTTT
d_call: -
v_call: TRBV6-4
clone_size: -
j_call: TRBJ2-3

cdr3_aa: CASKWTSGSYEQYF
cdr3_nt: TGTGCCAGCAAGTGGACTAGCGGGTCCTACGAGCAGTACTTC
d_call: TRBD2
v_call: TRBV2
clone_size: -
j_call: TRBJ2-7

cdr3_aa: CASSQVGTSDYEQYF
cdr3_nt: TGTGCCAGCAGCCAAGTCGGGACTAGCGACTACGAGCAGTACTTC
d_call: TRBD2
v_call: TRBV4-2
clone_size: once
j_call: TRBJ2-7

cdr3_aa: CASSLPDLGPHEQYF
cdr3_nt: TGTGCCAGCAGCTTGCCAGACCTGGGACCCCACGAGCAGTACTTC
d_call: -
v_call: TRBV5-4
clone_size: -
j_call: TRBJ2-7

cdr3_aa: CASSIDSGSGETQYF
cdr3_nt: TGTGCCAGTAGTATAGATAGCGGGAGCGGTGAGACCCAGTACTTC
d_call: TRBD2
v_call: TRBV19
clone_size: -
j_call: TRBJ2-5

cdr3_aa: CATRQAPQGEQYF
cdr3_nt: TGTGCCACCCGACAGGCTCCTCAGGGAGAGCAGTACTTC
d_call: -
v_call: TRBV28
clone_size: few
j_call: TRBJ2-7

cdr3_aa: CASSPTLAGDEQFF
cdr3_nt: TGTGCCAGCTCACCAACCCTAGCGGGAGATGAGCAGTTCTTC
d_call: TRBD2
v_call: TRBV18
clone_size: -
j_call: TRBJ2-1

cdr3_aa: CASSESSGTVYEQFF
cdr3_nt: TGTGCCAGCAGTGAATCGTCGGGAACGGTCTATGAGCAGTTCTTC
d_call: -
v_call: TRBV6-1
clone_size: -
j_call: TRBJ2-1

cdr3_aa: CSVSGSGSSGYEQYF
cdr3_nt: TGCAGCGTTTCGGGTAGCGGGTCTTCTGGGTACGAGCAGTACTTC
d_call: TRBD2
v_call: TRBV29-1
clone_size: -
j_call: TRBJ2-7

cdr3_aa: CASSGGASGRVPTDTQYF
cdr3_nt: TGTGCCAGCAGCGGAGGGGCCAGCGGGAGGGTACCCACAGATACGCAGTATTTT
d_call: TRBD2
v_call: TRBV9
clone_size: -
j_call: TRBJ2-3

cdr3_aa: CSVTLVGEKLFF
cdr3_nt: TGCAGCGTTACGTTGGTGGGCGAAAAACTGTTTTTT
d_call: -
v_call: TRBV29-1
clone_size: -
j_call: TRBJ1-4

cdr3_aa: CASSNLAGLGDTQYF
cdr3_nt: TGTGCCAGTAGTAACCTAGCGGGGCTAGGAGATACGCAGTATTTT
d_call: TRBD2
v_call: TRBV19
clone_size: -
j_call: TRBJ2-3

cdr3_aa: CASSLAGAGGIGELFF
cdr3_nt: TGTGCCAGCAGTTTAGCAGGAGCGGGAGGGATCGGGGAGCTGTTTTTT
d_call: TRBD2
v_call: TRBV28
clone_size: -
j_call: TRBJ2-2

cdr3_aa: CASSAEQGSYEQYF
cdr3_nt: TGTGCCAGCAGTGCGGAACAGGGGTCCTACGAGCAGTACTTC
d_call: TRBD1
v_call: TRBV6-1
clone_size: -
j_call: TRBJ2-7

cdr3_aa: CASFSGTGGNTEAFF
cdr3_nt: TGCGCCAGCTTTTCCGGGACAGGGGGTAACACTGAAGCTTTCTTT
d_call: TRBD1
v_call: TRBV5-1
clone_size: -
j_call: TRBJ1-1

cdr3_aa: CASSLAIRAVLNEQFF
cdr3_nt: TGTGCCAGCAGCTTGGCCATCAGGGCGGTATTGAATGAGCAGTTCTTC
d_call: -
v_call: TRBV5-5
clone_size: -
j_call: TRBJ2-1

cdr3_aa: CASSQDSSTNYGYTF
cdr3_nt: TGCGCCAGCAGCCAAGATAGCAGCACTAACTATGGCTACACCTTC
d_call: -
v_call: TRBV4-1
clone_size: once
j_call: TRBJ1-2

cdr3_aa: CASSLSDTQYF
cdr3_nt: TGTGCCAGCAGTTTATCGGATACGCAGTATTTT
d_call: -
v_call: TRBV28
clone_size: -
j_call: TRBJ2-3